This record concerns one T cell receptor (beta chain) sequence. What it binds is unknown. This sample was included in a study of human T cells and chemical hapten exposure. Overall study findings and caveats: With DPC sensitization, TCRs exceeding 1 in 1000 frequency showed no change.

Time point described: patch test 1, 2 weeks after DPC sensitization. As for treatment: therapeutic diphenylcyclopropenone sensitization with weekly scalp DPC. One entry per CDR3 protein results from TCRdb running MiXCR on the RACE reads. The data contain tens of thousands of distinct CDR3 sequences, about 10% of them seen just once; the ten biggest clones take up about 4%. The germline V gene has CDR1 SGDLS and CDR2 YYNGEE. CDR3 size: 16 residues. V was shortened by 4 bases and J by 2 bases, with 16 bases between the two germline ends. The TCR sequence derives from a woman aged 50 to 60 with alopecia areata. Some clones in this sample may be carry-over from other donors' samples. The input for sequencing was whole blood, taken in connection with sensitization to the hapten diphenylcyclopropenone (DPC). This chain connects TRBV9 to TRBJ2-1; possibly TRBD1 or TRBD2 for D (5 bases each). CDR3 in DNA: TGTGCCAGCAGCCCCCGTTGGGGGAGCGCCTACAATGAGCAGTTCTTC. Translation gives CASSPRWGSAYNEQFF.